This T cell receptor beta chain was sequenced in a study of shared T cell receptors in the human thymus. V shed 1 base and J shed 8 bases, with 9 bases lying between them. Germline lookup yields CDR1 SGHRS and CDR2 YFSETQ. This CDR3 has 12 residues. This table comes from immunoSEQ multiplex PCR, and its TCRdb copy is limited to in-frame clones, with some not included. There are 640,000 or so clones in the sample; around 87% occur only once, and 0.0094% lies in the top ten. These same records also appear under a second study, on human thymus T cells. This second study says: Resected material from corrective heart surgery provided the thymus tissue analysed. There were highly overlapping thymic repertoires among unrelated individuals, as related research reported.

The rearrangement links TRBV5-1 to TRBJ1-2; D is unresolved. The TCR sequence derives from a boy in the first two years of life with a congenital heart defect. The source material was thymocytes. This chain's CDR3 is CASSLNSRGYTF. CDR3 sequence (DNA): TGCGCCAGCAGCTTGAACAGTAGGGGCTACACCTTC.